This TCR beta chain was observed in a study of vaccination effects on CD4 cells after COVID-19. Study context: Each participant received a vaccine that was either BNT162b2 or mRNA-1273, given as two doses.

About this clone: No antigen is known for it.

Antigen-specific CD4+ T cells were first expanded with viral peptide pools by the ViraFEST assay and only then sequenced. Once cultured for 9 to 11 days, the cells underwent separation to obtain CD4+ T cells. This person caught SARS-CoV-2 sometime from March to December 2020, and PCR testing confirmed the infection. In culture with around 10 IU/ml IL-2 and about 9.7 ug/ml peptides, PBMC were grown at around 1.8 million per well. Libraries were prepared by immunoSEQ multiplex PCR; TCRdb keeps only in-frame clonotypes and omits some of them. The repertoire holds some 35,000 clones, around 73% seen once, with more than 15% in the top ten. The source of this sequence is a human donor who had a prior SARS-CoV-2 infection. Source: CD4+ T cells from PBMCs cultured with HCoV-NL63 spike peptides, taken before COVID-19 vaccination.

The CDR3 DNA sequence: TGTGCCAGTAGTATGGCGTGGGGAGACACTGAAGCTTTCTTT. It codes for CASSMAWGDTEAFF. The chain employs TRBV19 and TRBJ1-1; D uncertain. The CDR3 spans 14 residues. The germline CDR1 and CDR2 sequences are LNHDA and SQIVND (reference sequence). Deletions cut 3 bases from V and 3 bases from J, with 11 bases between. The full variable domain, rest sourced from reference TRBV19 and TRBJ1-1, is DGGITQSPKYLFRKEGQNVTLSCEQNLNHDAMYWYRQDPGQGLRLIYYSQIVNDFQKGDIAEGYSVSREKKESFPLTVTSAQKNPTAFYLCASSMAWGDTEAFFGQGTRLTVV.